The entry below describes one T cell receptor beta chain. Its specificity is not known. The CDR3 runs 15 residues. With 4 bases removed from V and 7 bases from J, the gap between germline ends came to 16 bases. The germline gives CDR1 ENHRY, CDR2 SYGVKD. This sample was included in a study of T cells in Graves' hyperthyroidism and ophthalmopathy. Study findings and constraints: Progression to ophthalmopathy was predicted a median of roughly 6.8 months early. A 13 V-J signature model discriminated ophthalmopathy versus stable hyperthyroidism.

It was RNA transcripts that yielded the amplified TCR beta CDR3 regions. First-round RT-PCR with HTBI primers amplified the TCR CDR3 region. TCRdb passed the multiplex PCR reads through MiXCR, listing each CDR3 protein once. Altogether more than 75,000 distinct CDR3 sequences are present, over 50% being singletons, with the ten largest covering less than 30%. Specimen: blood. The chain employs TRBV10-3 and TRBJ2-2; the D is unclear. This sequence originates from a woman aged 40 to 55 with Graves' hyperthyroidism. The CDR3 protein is CAISAPSGVIGELFF. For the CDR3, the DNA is TGTGCCATCAGTGCACCTTCCGGAGTGATCGGGGAGCTGTTTTTT.